This paragraph covers one T cell receptor (beta chain) sequence. This sample was taken from a study of blood T cell repertoires in COVID-19. About the study: In each case, the material was cDNA or gDNA derived from T cells, B-cell-depleted T cells, or PBMCs.

Authors' methods: Cell counts per sample came from amplifying reference gene primers. Assay used: immunoSEQ multiplex PCR; TCRdb lists only in-frame clones, some missing. V and J calls and clone size are given by that table; D and trimming were obtained from the DNA. The sample has 95,000 to 150,000 clones, approximately 92% seen once; the top ten hold 25% to 30%. The sample consisted of peripheral blood. This sequence originates from a man between 65 and 85 years old with active or convalescent COVID-19.

CDR3: CASSARGIVNTEAFF. CDR3 coding DNA: TGTGCCAGCAGTGCCAGAGGGATAGTGAACACTGAAGCTTTCTTT. This sequence joins TRBV28 and TRBJ1-1; D remains ambiguous. Trimming cost V 5 bases and J 0 bases, with 13 bases left between them. From germline, CDR1 is MDHEN and CDR2 SYDVKM. The CDR3 has 15 amino acids.